This TCR beta chain was profiled in a study of T cells after yellow fever vaccination (dated by TCRdb to about 2019). Background on the whole study: Memory subsets (EM, EMRA, CM and Tscm) were sorted on a BD FACS Aria III using CD3, CD45RA, CCR7 and CD95 staining. Sorting of memory subsets took place on days 0, 15 and 45 and at 18 months after primary vaccination, as well as on days 0, 15 and 45 after the 30-year booster. Bulk TCR alpha and beta repertoires were sequenced longitudinally to track T-cell clones before and after primary and booster YFV17D yellow fever vaccination. Libraries from fractions with low cell numbers were prepared with the SMART-Seq v4 Ultra Low Input RNA kit. Blood samples were taken at several timepoints before and after primary and secondary immunization, and bulk PBMC replicates and cell subsets were isolated. Two healthy male donors, one aged 18 to 30 and one aged 30 to 40 years, made up the cohort. On the study overall, not on this receptor specifically: A small fraction of clonotypes showed up in both the CD4 and CD8 compartments, probably as a result of convergent recombination. In the sorted memory subsets on day 0, nearly all of the vaccine-responding clonotypes fell below detection. The secondary T-cell response was weaker than the primary response but faster, peaking on day 5 instead of day 15. Computational filtering was needed because FACS-sorted repertoires could contain abundant contaminating clonotypes from the bulk population. Most clones expanded after primary vaccination (around 97% of CD4 and roughly 91% of CD8) were re-detected after the booster, suggesting that broad memory maintenance occurred. Because the study included only a couple of donors, the extent to which the findings can be generalized is limited.

Trimming takes 4 bases off V and 5 bases off J; junction bases not matched to a gene: 10. CDR1 and CDR2, per the germline V gene, are KGHDR and SFDVKD. From cysteine to phenylalanine, the CDR3 is 16 amino acids long. Just CDR3 DNA is preserved here, 48 bases in frame from base 1. Many counts were recorded for this clonotype. Base-call qualities are not available, and no considerably larger clone is one nucleotide away. The treatment or condition label here, explained by the study, means: live attenuated yellow fever vaccine strain. A standard Ficoll-Paque protocol was used to isolate PBMCs from peripheral blood. RNA from sorted memory subsets was extracted with the RNeasy Micro Kit. TCR cDNA was made using 5'RACE template switching, a step that added a universal primer site and unique molecular identifiers. Priming of cDNA synthesis was performed from both the TCR alpha and TCR beta constant segments. Two PCR steps were used to amplify libraries, with sample barcodes and sequencing adapters being added in the second step. Sequencing of the libraries was done on either Illumina HiSeq 2500 (2x100 bp) or NovaSeq (2x150 bp). The paper's data handling went like this. Reads were demultiplexed and collapsed into UMI consensus sequences with MIGEC, and V(D)J alignment was performed with MiXCR. Clonotypes responding to the vaccine were identified with edgeR on replicate PBMC samples, with the criteria of FDR below 0.01 and a log2 fold change above 5 up to day 15. Each bulk clonotype received a CD4 or CD8 identity based on whether the sequenced CD4 or CD8 repertoire contained that clonotype at higher abundance. Clonotype frequencies in memory subsets were weighted by FACS-sorted cell numbers to estimate each clone's distribution across memory phenotypes. Through fastp at Q25 and MiXCR, TCRdb rebuilt clones from the public reads, retaining in-frame beta chains. Rows with one shared CDR3 protein collapse into an entry with the most common genes and DNA. For this entry, the V and J calls and clone size follow TCRdb and not the study's own pipeline. The sample yields 30,000 to 35,000 distinct CDR3 sequences; 6.6% were counted once. The ten top clones hold less than 25% of the sample.

This sequence was found in a man between 18 and 35 years old who received the YFV17D yellow fever vaccine. The sample was PBMCs, either bulk or a sorted T-cell subset (CD4+, CD8+, memory, or dextramer-sorted; not recorded which), taken on the day of the first yellow fever vaccination. The rearranged chain carries TRBV24-1 and TRBJ2-5; the junction holds 9 bases that match TRBD2. The DNA is TGTGCCACCAGTGAACGAGCGGGGGGCAGTGAGGAGACCCAGTACTTC. Translated, this is CATSERAGGSEETQYF.